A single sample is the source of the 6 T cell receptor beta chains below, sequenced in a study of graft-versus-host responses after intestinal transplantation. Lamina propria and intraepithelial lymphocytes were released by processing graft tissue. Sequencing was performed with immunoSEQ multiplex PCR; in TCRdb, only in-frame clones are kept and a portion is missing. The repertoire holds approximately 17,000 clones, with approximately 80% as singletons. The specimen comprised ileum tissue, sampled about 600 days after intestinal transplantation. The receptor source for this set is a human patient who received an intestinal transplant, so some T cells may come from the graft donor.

CDR3 DNA: TGTGCCAGCAGTGAAGTGGCGGGGGGAACCTACGAGCAGTACTTC. This translates into CASSEVAGGTYEQYF. This sequence joins TRBV2 and TRBJ2-7; 8 bases are a match to TRBD2. Germline CDR1 is SNHLY and CDR2 is FYNNEI. Trimming cost V 1 base and J 2 bases; bases outside gene matches: 4. The CDR3 spans 15 residues.

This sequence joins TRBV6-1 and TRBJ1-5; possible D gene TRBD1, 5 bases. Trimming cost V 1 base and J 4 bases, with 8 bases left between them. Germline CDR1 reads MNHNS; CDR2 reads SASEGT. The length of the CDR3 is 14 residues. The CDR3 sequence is CASSEGWGNQPQHF. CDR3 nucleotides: TGTGCCAGCAGTGAAGGGTGGGGGAATCAGCCCCAGCATTTT.

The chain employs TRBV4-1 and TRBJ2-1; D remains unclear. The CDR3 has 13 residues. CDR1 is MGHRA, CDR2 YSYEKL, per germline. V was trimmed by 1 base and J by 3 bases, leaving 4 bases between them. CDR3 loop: CASSQANYNEQFF. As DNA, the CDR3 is TGCGCCAGCAGCCAAGCGAACTACAATGAGCAGTTCTTC.

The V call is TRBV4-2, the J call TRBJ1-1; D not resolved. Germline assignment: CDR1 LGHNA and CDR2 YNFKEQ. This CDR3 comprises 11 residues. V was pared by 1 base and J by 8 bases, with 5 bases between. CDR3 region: CASSQAGEAFF. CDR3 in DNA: TGTGCCAGCAGCCAAGCGGGAGAAGCTTTCTTT.

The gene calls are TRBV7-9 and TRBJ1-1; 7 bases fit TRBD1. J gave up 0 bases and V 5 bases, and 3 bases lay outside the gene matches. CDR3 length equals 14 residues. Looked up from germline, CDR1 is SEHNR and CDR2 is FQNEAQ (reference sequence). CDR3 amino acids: CASSPDRLNTEAFF. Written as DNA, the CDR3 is TGTGCCAGCAGCCCGGACAGGTTGAACACTGAAGCTTTCTTT.

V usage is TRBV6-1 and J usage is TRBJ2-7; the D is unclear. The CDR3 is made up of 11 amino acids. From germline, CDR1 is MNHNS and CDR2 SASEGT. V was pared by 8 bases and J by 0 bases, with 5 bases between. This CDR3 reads CASGRSYEQYF. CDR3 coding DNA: TGTGCCAGCGGGCGCTCCTACGAGCAGTACTTC.